This T cell receptor (beta chain) originates from a study of technical replicates of blood from several donors. Assay: immunoSEQ multiplex PCR; the TCRdb copy retains only in-frame clones and omits some. The sample records 75,000 to 100,000 clones, about 94% being singletons. CDR1 is LNHNV and CDR2 is YYDKDF in the germline V gene (reference sequence). The length of the CDR3 is 16 residues. J was trimmed by 1 base and V by 3 bases; bases with no gene match: 4. V and J are TRBV15 and TRBJ1-5; TRBD1 matches 9 bases. This TCR derives from a human donor in good health. Sequencing was performed on T cells isolated from PBMCs. The CDR3 nucleotides read TGTGCCACCAGCAGGGGACAGGGATGGAGCAATCAGCCCCAGCATTTT. This sequence encodes CATSRGQGWSNQPQHF.